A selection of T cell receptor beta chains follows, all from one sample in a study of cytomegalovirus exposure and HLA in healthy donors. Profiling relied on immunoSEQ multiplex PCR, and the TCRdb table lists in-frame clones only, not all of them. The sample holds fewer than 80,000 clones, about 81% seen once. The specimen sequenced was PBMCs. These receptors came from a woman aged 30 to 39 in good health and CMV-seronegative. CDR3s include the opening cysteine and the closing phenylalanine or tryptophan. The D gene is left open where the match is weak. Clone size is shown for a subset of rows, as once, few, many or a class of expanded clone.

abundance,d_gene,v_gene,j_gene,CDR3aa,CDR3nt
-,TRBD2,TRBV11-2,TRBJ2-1,CASSLVVAGGNEQFF,TGTGCCAGCAGCTTAGTTGTAGCGGGGGGCAATGAGCAGTTCTTC
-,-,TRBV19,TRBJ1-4,CASSIRGIVEKLFF,TGTGCCAGTAGTATAAGAGGGATCGTTGAAAAACTGTTTTTT
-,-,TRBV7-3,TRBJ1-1,CASSLSLDTEAFF,TGTGCCAGCAGCTTAAGTCTTGACACTGAAGCTTTCTTT
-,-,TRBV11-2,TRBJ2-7,CASGDTFYEQYF,TGTGCCAGCGGTGACACCTTCTACGAGCAGTACTTC
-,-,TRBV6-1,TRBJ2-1,CASSEAEAYNEQFF,TGTGCCAGCAGTGAAGCGGAGGCCTACAATGAGCAGTTCTTC
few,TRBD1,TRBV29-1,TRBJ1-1,CSVEGQGAGAFF,TGCAGCGTTGAGGGACAGGGGGCAGGTGCTTTCTTT
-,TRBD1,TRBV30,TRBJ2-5,CAWTIGQGEETQYF,TGTGCCTGGACCATTGGACAGGGGGAAGAGACCCAGTACTTC
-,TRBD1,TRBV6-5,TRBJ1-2,CASSYSTRDRGYGYTF,TGTGCCAGCAGTTACTCGACCCGGGACAGGGGCTATGGCTACACCTTC
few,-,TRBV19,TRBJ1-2,CASSKEEAAYGYTF,TGTGCCAGTAGTAAAGAGGAGGCGGCCTACGGCTACACCTTC
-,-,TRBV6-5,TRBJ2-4,CASSPVVLAKNIQYF,TGTGCCAGCAGCCCTGTTGTGTTAGCCAAAAACATTCAGTACTTC
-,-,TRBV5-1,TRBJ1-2,CASSPGQGEDGYTF,TGCGCCAGCAGCCCCGGGCAGGGTGAAGATGGCTACACCTTC
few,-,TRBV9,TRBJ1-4,CASSPLRTNEKLFF,TGTGCCAGCAGCCCACTTAGAACTAATGAAAAACTGTTTTTT
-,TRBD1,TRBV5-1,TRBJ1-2,CASSLAPGTGTFYGYTF,TGCGCCAGCAGCTTGGCCCCCGGGACAGGCACCTTCTATGGCTACACCTTC
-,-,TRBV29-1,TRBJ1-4,CSAFRGGDEKLFF,TGCAGCGCTTTTCGGGGAGGGGACGAAAAACTGTTTTTT
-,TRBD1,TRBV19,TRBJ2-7,CASRFGTDDEQYF,TGTGCCAGTAGGTTCGGGACAGATGACGAGCAGTACTTC
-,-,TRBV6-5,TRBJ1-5,CASSKGQAYQPQHF,TGTGCCAGCAGCAAGGGACAAGCCTATCAGCCCCAGCATTTT
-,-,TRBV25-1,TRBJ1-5,CASTGRGNQPQHF,TGTGCCAGCACTGGCAGGGGCAATCAGCCCCAGCATTTT
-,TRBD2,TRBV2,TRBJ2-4,CASSGVGRAKNIQYF,TGTGCCAGCAGTGGGGTCGGGAGGGCCAAAAACATTCAGTACTTC
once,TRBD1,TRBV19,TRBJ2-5,CASSIPPYRGRVETQYF,TGTGCCAGTAGTATCCCCCCTTACAGGGGTCGGGTTGAGACCCAGTACTTC
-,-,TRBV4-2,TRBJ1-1,CASSQGLSNTEAFF,TGTGCCAGCAGCCAGGGACTCAGCAACACTGAAGCTTTCTTT
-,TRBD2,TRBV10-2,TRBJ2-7,CASSESLAGYYEQYF,TGCGCCAGCAGTGAGTCACTAGCGGGATATTACGAGCAGTACTTC
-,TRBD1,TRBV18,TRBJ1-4,CASSPAGQGEEKLFF,TGTGCCAGCTCACCCGCCGGACAGGGAGAAGAAAAACTGTTTTTT
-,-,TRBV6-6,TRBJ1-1,CASSYLVEVSEAFF,TGTGCCAGCAGTTATTTGGTTGAGGTGTCTGAAGCTTTCTTT
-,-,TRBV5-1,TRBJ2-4,CASSLSEGNIQYF,TGCGCCAGCAGCTTGTCCGAGGGAAACATTCAGTACTTC
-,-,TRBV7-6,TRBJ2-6,CASSLDSPQDDSGANVLTF,TGTGCCAGCAGCTTGGACTCCCCCCAAGATGACTCTGGGGCCAACGTCCTGACTTTC
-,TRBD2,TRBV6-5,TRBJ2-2,CASSFRLAGDAGELFF,TGTGCCAGCAGTTTTAGACTAGCGGGAGACGCCGGGGAGCTGTTTTTT
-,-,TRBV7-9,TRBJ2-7,CASSLLARAYEQYF,TGTGCCAGCAGCTTGTTGGCCAGGGCCTACGAGCAGTACTTC
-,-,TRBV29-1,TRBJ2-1,CSVDPRGKQFF,TGCAGCGTTGATCCCCGGGGTAAGCAGTTCTTC
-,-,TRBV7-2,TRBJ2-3,CASSLATGADTQYF,TGTGCCAGCAGCTTAGCGACGGGAGCTGATACGCAGTATTTT
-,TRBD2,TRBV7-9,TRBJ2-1,CASSTSGRPGEQFF,TGCGCCAGCAGTACTAGCGGGAGGCCAGGTGAGCAGTTCTTC
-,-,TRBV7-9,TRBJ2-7,CASSLARGHEQYF,TGTGCCAGCAGCTTAGCCAGGGGACACGAGCAGTACTTC
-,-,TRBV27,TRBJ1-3,CASSLGGGSGNTIYF,TGTGCCAGCAGTTTAGGGGGGGGCTCTGGAAACACCATATATTTT
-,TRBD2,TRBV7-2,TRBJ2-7,CASSPPGLAGTYEQYF,TGTGCCAGCAGCCCCCCGGGACTAGCGGGGACCTACGAGCAGTACTTC
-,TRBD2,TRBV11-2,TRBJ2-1,CASGLAGGSNEQFF,TGTGCCAGCGGGCTAGCGGGAGGAAGCAATGAGCAGTTCTTC
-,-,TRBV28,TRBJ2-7,CASRAGSSYEQYF,TGTGCCAGCAGGGCGGGGAGCAGCTACGAGCAGTACTTC
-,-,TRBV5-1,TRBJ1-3,CASSPQGSGNTIYF,TGCGCCAGCAGCCCACAGGGATCTGGAAACACCATATATTTT
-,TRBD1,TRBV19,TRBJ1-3,CASSIRDRGPSGNTIYF,TGTGCCAGTAGTATCCGGGACAGGGGACCCTCTGGAAACACCATATATTTT
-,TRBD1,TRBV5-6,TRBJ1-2,CASSLRQGDLWGYTF,TGTGCCAGCAGCTTGAGGCAGGGGGACCTCTGGGGCTACACCTTC
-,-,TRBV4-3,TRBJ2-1,CASSQGRTYNEQFF,TGCGCCAGCAGCCAAGGCAGGACATACAATGAGCAGTTCTTC
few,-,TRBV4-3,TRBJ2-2,CASSRRRGATGELFF,TGCGCCAGCAGCCGTCGGAGGGGAGCTACCGGGGAGCTGTTTTTT
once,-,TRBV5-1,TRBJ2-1,CASSLGRPADKQFF,TGCGCCAGCAGCTTGGGTCGACCAGCGGATAAGCAGTTCTTC
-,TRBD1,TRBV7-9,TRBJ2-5,CASSPRTGVQETQYF,TGTGCCAGCAGCCCTCGGACAGGGGTCCAAGAGACCCAGTACTTC
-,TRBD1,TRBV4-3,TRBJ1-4,CASSRRLPGTGGATNEKLFF,TGCGCCAGCAGCCGCCGACTTCCCGGGACAGGGGGTGCAACTAATGAAAAACTGTTTTTT
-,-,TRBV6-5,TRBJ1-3,CASKGARGSGNTIYF,TGTGCCAGCAAAGGCGCTAGGGGCTCTGGAAACACCATATATTTT
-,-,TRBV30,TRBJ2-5,CAWSALVAETQYF,TGTGCCTGGAGTGCCCTAGTCGCGGAGACCCAGTACTTC
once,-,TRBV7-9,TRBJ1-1,CSSSSLRVAVTEAFF,TGTTCCAGCAGCTCCCTCCGGGTTGCTGTCACTGAAGCTTTCTTT
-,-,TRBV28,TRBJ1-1,CASSYNTNTEAFF,TGTGCCAGCAGTTACAACACGAACACTGAAGCTTTCTTT
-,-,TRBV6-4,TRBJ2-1,CASSNAGRGEREQFF,TGTGCCAGCAGTAATGCGGGCCGGGGTGAGAGGGAGCAGTTCTTC
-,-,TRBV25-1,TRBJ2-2,CASAADLSGELFF,TGTGCCAGCGCCGCCGACTTAAGCGGGGAGCTGTTTTTT
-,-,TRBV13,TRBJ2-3,CASSLRAADTQYF,TGTGCCAGCAGCTTGAGGGCCGCAGATACGCAGTATTTT
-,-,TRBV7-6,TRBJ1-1,CASSLGFRGPRAEAFF,TGTGCCAGCAGCTTAGGCTTCCGTGGTCCGAGGGCTGAGGCTTTCTTT
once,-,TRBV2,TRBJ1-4,CASSEGGENGKLFF,TGTGCCAGCAGTGAGGGGGGGGAGAACGGAAAACTGTTTTTT
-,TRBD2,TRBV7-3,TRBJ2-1,CASSSLSGRSYNEQFF,TGTGCCAGCAGTTCCCTTAGCGGGAGATCCTACAATGAGCAGTTCTTC
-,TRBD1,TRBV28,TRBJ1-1,CASSWTGREGTEAFF,TGTGCCAGCAGTTGGACAGGTCGAGAGGGCACTGAAGCTTTCTTT
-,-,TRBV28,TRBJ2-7,CASSFGGSNEQYF,TGTGCCAGCAGTTTTGGAGGGAGCAACGAGCAGTACTTC
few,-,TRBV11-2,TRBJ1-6,CASSQREISSYNSPLHF,TGTGCCAGCAGTCAGCGGGAGATTAGCTCCTATAATTCACCCCTCCACTTT
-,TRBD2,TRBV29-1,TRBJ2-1,CSVEGPLAGEVYNEQFF,TGCAGCGTTGAAGGCCCTCTAGCGGGAGAGGTCTACAATGAGCAGTTCTTC
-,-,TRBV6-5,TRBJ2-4,CARDRAKNIQYF,TGTGCCAGGGACAGAGCCAAAAACATTCAGTACTTC
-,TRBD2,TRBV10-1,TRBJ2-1,CASSDGLAGADEQFF,TGCGCCAGCAGCGACGGACTAGCGGGAGCGGATGAGCAGTTCTTC
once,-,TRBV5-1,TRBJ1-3,CASSGGQNSGNTIYF,TGCGCCAGCAGCGGGGGACAAAACTCTGGAAACACCATATATTTT